Below, 29 T cell receptor beta chains from the same sample are listed, as sequenced in a study of Ad26.COV2.S vaccination and SARS-CoV-2 variants. The assay was immunoSEQ multiplex PCR, and TCRdb's table has in-frame clones only and misses some. Of 200,000 to 300,000 clones in the sample, 87% were seen once. The treatment: roughly 19 received Ad26.COV2.S at low or high dose, single or two shots; about 5 received placebo; per-sample allocation not given. Collection of samples fell on day 63 after the first vaccine or placebo injection. Here the sequenced sample was peripheral blood, taken in a trial of Ad26.COV2.S vaccine versus placebo. The receptors here all came from a person aged 18-60 years who received the Ad26.COV2.S COVID-19 vaccine or a placebo.

This chain connects TRBV6-6 to TRBJ1-1; 8 bases fit TRBD1. The trim removed 9 bases at V and 1 base at J, leaving 4 bases unmatched. The CDR3 length is 13 residues. Germline V gene sequence: CDR1 MNHNY, CDR2 SVGAGI (reference sequence). The CDR3 sequence: CASFDRGNTEAFF. CDR3 DNA sequence: TGTGCCAGTTTCGACAGGGGGAACACTGAAGCTTTCTTT.

This rearrangement joins TRBV15 to TRBJ1-2; the D gene is possibly TRBD1 (6 bases). Germline V lookup: CDR1 LNHNV, CDR2 YYDKDF (reference sequence). Trimming left V 0 bases short and J 3 bases short, with 11 bases between. The CDR3 totals 15 residues. CDR3 region: CATSRDYAGDYGYTF. CDR3 DNA sequence: TGTGCCACCAGCAGAGATTACGCAGGGGACTATGGCTACACCTTC.

The rearrangement uses TRBV5-1 and TRBJ2-5, with D possibly TRBD1 on 6 matching bases. There are 16 residues in the CDR3. V shed 3 bases and J shed 0 bases, with 15 bases lying between them. Per the germline V gene, CDR1 is SGHRS and CDR2 is YFSETQ. The CDR3 region is CASSSQGTQYQETQYF. In DNA, the CDR3 is TGCGCCAGCAGCTCCCAAGGGACACAGTACCAAGAGACCCAGTACTTC.

The chain carries TRBV4-1 and TRBJ2-1; D is possibly TRBD1 or TRBD2 (6 bases each). Deletions cut 4 bases from V and 7 bases from J, with 26 bases between. This CDR3 contains 18 residues. The germline V gene has CDR1 MGHRA and CDR2 YSYEKL. The CDR3, as DNA: TGCGCCAGCAGCCTAACCCGTGGGGGGCAATTTCGAGGGAATGAGCAGTTCTTC. It is translated as CASSLTRGGQFRGNEQFF.

The rearrangement joins TRBV15 to TRBJ2-3; unclear D gene. CDR3 length: 14 residues. The V and J ends lost 0 bases and 3 bases respectively, with 7 bases between them. Germline V gives CDR1 LNHNV, CDR2 YYDKDF (reference sequence). CDR3 sequence (DNA): TGTGCCACCAGCAGAGATGAGGATACAGATACGCAGTATTTT. It translates to CATSRDEDTDTQYF.

The chain has TRBV4-3 and TRBJ1-1; 7 bases match TRBD1. This CDR3 comprises 16 residues. Per germline, CDR1 LGHNA and CDR2 YSLEER. J was trimmed by 0 bases and V by 0 bases; bases with no gene match: 4. In DNA form, the CDR3 reads TGCGCCAGCAGCCAAGAGCGGGGACAGCTGAACACTGAAGCTTTCTTT. It translates to CASSQERGQLNTEAFF.

The genes are TRBV7-9 and TRBJ1-1; a possible D gene is TRBD1 (6 bases). There are 13 residues in the CDR3. V lost 5 bases and J lost 4, with 11 bases in between. Per germline, CDR1 SEHNR and CDR2 FQNEAQ (reference sequence). CDR3 coding DNA: TGTGCCAGCAGCGGGGGACAAGGCACTGAAGCTTTCTTT. Translation: CASSGGQGTEAFF.

J is TRBJ2-1 and V is TRBV3-1 (or the pseudogene TRBV3-2), with 9 bases fitting TRBD2. The V and J ends lost 4 bases and 9 bases, in that order; junction bases with no gene match: 13. Germline V CDR1 and CDR2: LGHDT, YNNKEL (reference sequence). CDR3 length: 16 amino acids. CDR3 in DNA: TGTGCCAGCAGCCGAACAAGCGCGGGAGGGCCTAGTGAGCAGTTCTTC. Amino acid sequence: CASSRTSAGGPSEQFF.

CDR3 amino acids: CASSLDRGFETQYF. CDR3 DNA: TGTGCCAGCAGCTTGGACAGGGGGTTCGAGACCCAGTACTTC. The chain combines TRBV7-9 with TRBJ2-5; 10 positions match TRBD1. CDR1 and CDR2 from the germline V gene are SEHNR and FQNEAQ (reference sequence). Trimming took 3 bases from V and 5 from J; bases not matched to a gene: 3. This CDR3 spans 14 amino acids.

The rearrangement uses TRBV6-5 and TRBJ1-2, with D tentatively TRBD1 (5 bases). The CDR3 runs 13 residues. V lost 7 bases and J lost 3, with 12 bases in between. Germline-derived CDR1 and CDR2 are MNHEY and SVGAGI. The CDR3 nucleotides read TGTGCCAGCACTAGGGGCCAGTACTATGGCTACACCTTC. It encodes CASTRGQYYGYTF.

The V gene is TRBV18, the J gene TRBJ1-2; 12 bases map to TRBD1. The germline V gene has CDR1 KGHSH and CDR2 LQKENI. The V gene end was trimmed by 3 bases and the J gene end by 5 bases; junction bases not matched to a gene: 4. The CDR3 is 15 amino acids. The CDR3 DNA follows: TGTGCCAGCTCACCGGGACAGGGGGCAAGTTATGGCTACACCTTC. It translates to CASSPGQGASYGYTF.

The V call is TRBV7-2, the J call TRBJ2-5; 10 nucleotides agree with TRBD1. Germline assignment: CDR1 SGHTA and CDR2 FQGNSA. V was clipped by 5 bases and J by 6 bases; unmatched bases: 6. The CDR3 has 14 residues. The CDR3 loop is CASSTGTGDQTQYF. The CDR3 DNA reads as TGTGCCAGCAGCACCGGGACAGGGGATCAGACCCAGTACTTC.

The rearrangement uses TRBV11-2 and TRBJ1-2; D is unclear. Germline V gives CDR1 SGHAT, CDR2 FQNNGV. This CDR3 has 14 residues. With 5 bases removed from V and 0 bases from J, the gap between germline ends came to 10 bases. CDR3 residues: CASSRKSANYGYTF. For the CDR3, the DNA is TGTGCCAGCAGCCGTAAATCAGCTAACTATGGCTACACCTTC.

V usage is TRBV7-9 and J usage is TRBJ2-3; D is unresolved. Germline CDR1 and CDR2: SEHNR and FQNEAQ (reference sequence). V was trimmed by 3 bases and J by 0 bases, leaving 10 bases between them. CDR3 length: 15 residues. CDR3 nucleotides: TGTGCCAGCAGCTTTCTAGGGCATAGCACAGATACGCAGTATTTT. It yields the protein CASSFLGHSTDTQYF.

The J gene is TRBJ2-3, the V gene TRBV3-1 (or the pseudogene TRBV3-2), with 13 positions matching TRBD2. Germline V gene sequence: CDR1 LGHDT, CDR2 YNNKEL (reference sequence). The CDR3 totals 16 residues. V was pared by 5 bases and J by 9 bases, with 11 bases of the junction left unmatched. The CDR3 here is CASSSGLAGRGGTQYF. DNA of the CDR3: TGTGCCAGCAGCTCGGGACTAGCGGGGCGCGGAGGGACGCAGTATTTT.

There are a few counts of this clone. The CDR3 DNA reads TGTGCGGCCAAGGGGATGAACACTGAAGCTTTCTTT. It is translated as CAAKGMNTEAFF. This chain uses TRBV10-3 with TRBJ1-1, with D maybe TRBD1 (5 bases). The germline CDR1 and CDR2 sequences are ENHRY and SYGVKD. This CDR3 spans 12 amino acids.

This clone was picked up one time. The chain uses TRBV5-4 and TRBJ1-2; 7 nucleotides line up with TRBD1. Germline values: CDR1 SGHNT, CDR2 YYREEE (reference sequence). With V trimmed by 2 bases and J by 0 bases, 4 bases remained unmatched. The CDR3 is made up of 15 amino acids. DNA of the CDR3: TGTGCCAGCAGCTTCTGGGACAGAGCTAACTATGGCTACACCTTC. Translating it yields CASSFWDRANYGYTF.

The J gene is TRBJ1-2, the V gene TRBV2; TRBD1 aligns across 9 bases. Trimming took 6 bases from V and 3 from J; bases not matched to a gene: 2. The CDR3 totals 13 residues. Germline V lookup: CDR1 SNHLY, CDR2 FYNNEI. CDR3 DNA sequence: TGTGCCAGCAGGAGGGACAGGGACTATGGCTACACCTTC. Amino acids: CASRRDRDYGYTF.

This sequence joins TRBV4-3 and TRBJ2-2, with D maybe TRBD1 (6 bases). In germline, CDR1 is LGHNA, CDR2 YSLEER. The CDR3 has 18 amino acids. V lost 1 base, J lost 6 bases, and 21 bases lay in between. Here the CDR3 DNA reads TGCGCCAGCAGCCAAGGACAGAATACAGGGTTTGTTTCCGGGGAGCTGTTTTTT. It encodes CASSQGQNTGFVSGELFF.

The chain employs TRBV12-2 and TRBJ2-3; TRBD2 is the table's D call and was not checked against the DNA. TRBV12-2 represents a pseudogene. This CDR3 is built from 18 residues. CDR3 sequence reads: CASRLGLKAGRCTDTQYF. Written as DNA, the CDR3 is TGTGCAAGTCGCTTAGGGTTAAAAGCGGGACGATGCACAGATACGCAGTATTTT.

Turning to this clone: At one of its ends the junction is not consistent with the germline gene, which may arise from a read error. V usage is TRBV7-2 and J usage is TRBJ2-3; no clear D gene. In germline, CDR1 is SGHTA, CDR2 FQGNSA. The CDR3 loop spans 13 amino acids. CDR3 in amino acids: CANSFDPTDTQYF. As DNA, the CDR3 is TGTGCCAACAGCTTCGACCCCACAGATACGCAGTATTTT.

This clone was seen just once. The chain recombines TRBV23-1 with TRBJ1-2, with TRBD1 matching over 7 bases. TRBV23-1 is an open reading frame, and its role is uncertain. The CDR3 length is 16 residues. Germline trimming cut 0 bases from V and 6 bases from J; bases unmatched to any gene: 10. The CDR3 sequence: CASSQSRQGLGDGYTF. The CDR3 bases are TGCGCCAGCAGTCAATCCCGACAGGGCCTGGGAGATGGCTACACCTTC.

The chain uses TRBV21-1 and TRBJ2-6. TRBV21-1 is designated a pseudogene. The CDR3 sequence is 18 residues long. The DNA of the CDR3 is TGTGCCAGCAGCAAAGTTAGGCCGGTGAGCTCTGGGGCCAACGTCCTGACTTTC. Protein: CASSKVRPVSSGANVLTF.

The rearrangement uses TRBV10-2 and TRBJ2-7; TRBD1 might be the D (5 bases). The V gene lost 6 bases and the J gene lost 2 bases, with 8 bases spanning the gap. Germline CDR1 and CDR2: WSHSY and SAAADI. This CDR3 comprises 12 residues. The CDR3 DNA is TGCGCCAGCAGGGGGCCTACCTACGAGCAGTACGTC. It is translated as CASRGPTYEQYV.

The chain employs TRBV7-2 and TRBJ1-5, with a tentative D call TRBD1 (5 bases). Germline loops: CDR1 SGHTA, CDR2 FQGNSA. V lost 0 bases and J 3 bases, leaving 9 bases between the germline ends. The CDR3 covers 15 residues. In nucleotides, the CDR3 is TGTGCCAGCAGCTTAGCGGCAGGGACCAATCAGCCCCAGCATTTT. Translation gives CASSLAAGTNQPQHF.

V gene TRBV4-1 combines with J gene TRBJ2-3; perhaps TRBD1 as D (5 bases). Deletions cut 4 bases from V and 6 bases from J, with 11 bases between. CDR1 and CDR2 (germline): MGHRA, YSYEKL. The CDR3 spans 13 residues. This CDR3 is CASSRGQPDTQYF. As DNA, the CDR3 is TGCGCCAGCAGCCGAGGACAACCGGATACGCAGTATTTT.

The rearrangement links TRBV19 to TRBJ1-2; TRBD1 matches at 8 bases. Germline V gene sequence: CDR1 LNHDA, CDR2 SQIVND (reference sequence). The CDR3 contains 15 residues. V was pared by 5 bases and J by 0 bases, with 5 bases of the junction left unmatched. This chain's CDR3 is CASSGGQGANYGYTF. As DNA, the CDR3 is TGTGCCAGTAGTGGCGGACAGGGCGCTAACTATGGCTACACCTTC.

V is TRBV5-1 and J is TRBJ2-3; 10 nucleotides match TRBD2. Germline CDR1 reads SGHRS; CDR2 reads YFSETQ. The junction had 9 bases not matched to a gene; V was cut back by 0 bases and J by 2 bases. The CDR3 runs to 18 residues. CDR3 bases: TGCGCCAGCAGCTTGGCCGCACTAGCGGGGAGTAACACAGATACGCAGTATTTT. Its protein product is CASSLAALAGSNTDTQYF.

This chain uses TRBV19 with TRBJ1-3, with no clear D. The CDR3 length is 14 residues. Germline V gives CDR1 LNHDA, CDR2 SQIVND (reference sequence). V was pared by 3 bases and J by 0 bases, with 6 bases between. CDR3 DNA sequence: TGTGCCAGTAGTATTTTCCCCTCTGGAAACACCATATATTTT. Translated, it gives CASSIFPSGNTIYF.